A selection of T cell receptor beta chains follows, all from one sample in a study of CD8 T cells in ankylosing spondylitis. MiXCR was run by TCRdb on the 5' RACE reads, yielding one entry per CDR3 protein. The sample contains about 420,000 distinct CDR3 sequences, 20% to 25% of which appear only once. The material sequenced was blood, either unsorted or a sorted T cell fraction (not recorded which). The receptors derive from a male donor with ankylosing spondylitis. Each CDR3 is given with its conserved first and last residue. A D gene is named only where the DNA matches it firmly. Not all rows give a size; the values are once, few, many and, for expanded clones, a class.

clone_size	v_call	d_call	j_call	cdr3_aa	cdr3_nt
.	TRBV20-1	TRBD2	TRBJ2-1	CSAITLLAGSYNEQFF	TGCAGTGCTATCACGCTACTAGCGGGCTCCTACAATGAGCAGTTCTTC
.	TRBV6-5	.	TRBJ2-7	CASSYIADEGEQYF	TGTGCCAGCAGTTACATAGCAGATGAAGGAGAGCAGTACTTC
once	TRBV2	TRBD1	TRBJ2-7	CASSAWTGPSYEQYF	TGTGCCAGCAGCGCCTGGACAGGACCATCCTACGAGCAGTACTTC
.	TRBV5-1	.	TRBJ2-1	CASSFEDSDNEQFF	TGCGCCAGCAGCTTTGAGGACAGTGACAATGAGCAGTTCTTC
few	TRBV30	TRBD1	TRBJ2-2	CAWRDRVAGELFF	TGTGCCTGGAGGGACAGGGTGGCCGGGGAGCTGTTTTTT
once	TRBV9	.	TRBJ2-7	CASSVPLRLVPRGYEQYF	TGTGCCAGCAGCGTACCCCTCCGACTAGTACCGAGGGGCTACGAGCAGTACTTC
.	TRBV4-1	.	TRBJ1-5	CASSQGVGSGNQPQHF	TGCGCCAGCAGCCAAGGTGTGGGGTCGGGCAATCAGCCCCAGCATTTT
few	TRBV4-1	.	TRBJ1-6	CASSRGGLKTNSPLHF	TGCGCCAGCAGCCGGGGCGGGCTTAAAACTAATTCACCCCTCCACTTT
.	TRBV6-2/TRBV6-3	TRBD1	TRBJ1-1	CASSYPLLAGTANTEAFF	TGTGCCAGCAGTTACCCCCTACTAGCCGGGACAGCGAACACTGAAGCTTTCTTT
many	TRBV29-1	.	TRBJ2-1	CSAERGPNEQFF	TGCAGCGCCGAGAGAGGCCCCAATGAGCAGTTCTTC
few	TRBV6-1	.	TRBJ1-5	CASRTGPRQPQHF	TGTGCCAGCAGGACCGGCCCGAGGCAGCCCCAGCATTTT
.	TRBV15	.	TRBJ2-2	CATSRDPAFTGELFF	TGTGCCACCAGCAGAGATCCGGCCTTTACCGGGGAGCTGTTTTTT
few	TRBV20-1	.	TRBJ1-1	CSARAPLQGTEAFF	TGCAGTGCTAGAGCCCCCCTACAGGGCACTGAAGCTTTCTTT
.	TRBV7-2	.	TRBJ2-5	CASSLNGAQETQYF	TGTGCCAGCAGCTTAAACGGGGCACAAGAGACCCAGTACTTC
.	TRBV10-3	.	TRBJ2-7	CAISESSGVGEQYF	TGTGCCATCAGTGAGTCATCAGGGGTTGGCGAGCAGTACTTC
.	TRBV6-2/TRBV6-3	TRBD2	TRBJ2-1	CASSYSRASGSYNEQFF	TGTGCCAGCAGTTACTCTAGGGCTAGCGGGAGTTACAATGAGCAGTTCTTC
few	TRBV7-9	TRBD2	TRBJ2-7	CASSLLAGVFEQYF	TGTGCCAGCAGCTTGCTAGCGGGAGTGTTCGAGCAGTACTTC
.	TRBV7-9	.	TRBJ2-1	CASSPRTGGEFF	TGTGCCAGCAGCCCCAGGACAGGAGGGGAGTTCTTC
few	TRBV7-2	.	TRBJ1-6	CASSLGKGENSPLHF	TGTGCCAGCAGCTTAGGGAAGGGGGAGAATTCACCCCTCCACTTT